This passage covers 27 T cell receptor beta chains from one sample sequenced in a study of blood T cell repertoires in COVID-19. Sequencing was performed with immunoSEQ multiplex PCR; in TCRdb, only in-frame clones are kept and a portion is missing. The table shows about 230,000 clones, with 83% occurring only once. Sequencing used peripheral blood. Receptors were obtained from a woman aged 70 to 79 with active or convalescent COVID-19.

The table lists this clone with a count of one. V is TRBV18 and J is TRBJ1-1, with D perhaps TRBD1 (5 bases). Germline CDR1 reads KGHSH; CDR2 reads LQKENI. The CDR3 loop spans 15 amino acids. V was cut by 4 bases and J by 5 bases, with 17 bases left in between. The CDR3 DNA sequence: TGTGCCAGCTCACTTACTACACCGGGGGGGACTGAAGCTTTCTTT. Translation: CASSLTTPGGTEAFF.

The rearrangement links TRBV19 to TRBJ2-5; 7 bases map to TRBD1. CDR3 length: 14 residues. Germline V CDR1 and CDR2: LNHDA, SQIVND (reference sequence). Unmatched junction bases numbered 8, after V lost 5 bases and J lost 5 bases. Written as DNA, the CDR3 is TGTGCCAGTAGTGCTTACAGGGGAAGGGAGACCCAGTACTTC. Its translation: CASSAYRGRETQYF.

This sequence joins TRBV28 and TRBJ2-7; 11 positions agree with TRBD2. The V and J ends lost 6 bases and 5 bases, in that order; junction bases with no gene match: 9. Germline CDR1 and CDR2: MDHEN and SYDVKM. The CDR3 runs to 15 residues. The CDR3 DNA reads TGTGCCAGCAGCTACACTAGCGGGAGTTTCGACGAGCAGTACTTC. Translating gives CASSYTSGSFDEQYF.

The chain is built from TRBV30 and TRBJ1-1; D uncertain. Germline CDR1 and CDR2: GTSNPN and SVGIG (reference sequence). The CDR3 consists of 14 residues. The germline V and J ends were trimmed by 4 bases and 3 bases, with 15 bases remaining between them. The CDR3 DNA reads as TGTGCCTGGACAGGAGGAGGCGCGGACACTGAAGCTTTCTTT. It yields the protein CAWTGGGADTEAFF. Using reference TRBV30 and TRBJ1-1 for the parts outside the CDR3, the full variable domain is SQTIHQWPATLVQPVGSPLSLECTVEGTSNPNLYWYRQAAGRGLQLLFYSVGIGQISSEVPQNLSASRPQDRQFILSSKKLLLSDSGFYLCAWTGGGADTEAFFGQGTRLTVV.

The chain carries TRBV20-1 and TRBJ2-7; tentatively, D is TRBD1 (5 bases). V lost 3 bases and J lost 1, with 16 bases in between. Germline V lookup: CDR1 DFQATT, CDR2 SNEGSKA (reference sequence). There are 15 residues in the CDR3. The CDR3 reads CSASRADSQSYEQYF. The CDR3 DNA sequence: TGCAGTGCTAGTCGGGCTGACAGCCAGTCCTACGAGCAGTACTTC.

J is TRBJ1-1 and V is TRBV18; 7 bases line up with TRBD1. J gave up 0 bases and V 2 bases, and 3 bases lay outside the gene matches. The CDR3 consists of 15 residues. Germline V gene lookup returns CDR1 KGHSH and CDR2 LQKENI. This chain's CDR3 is CASSPSTGLNTEAFF. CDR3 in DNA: TGTGCCAGCTCACCATCGACAGGGCTGAACACTGAAGCTTTCTTT.

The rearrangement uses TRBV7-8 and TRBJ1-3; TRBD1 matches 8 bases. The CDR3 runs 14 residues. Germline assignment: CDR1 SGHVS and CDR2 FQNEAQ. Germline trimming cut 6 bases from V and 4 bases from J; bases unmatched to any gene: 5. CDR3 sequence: CASSFRGHGNTIYF. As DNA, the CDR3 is TGTGCCAGCAGTTTCAGGGGGCACGGAAACACCATATATTTT.

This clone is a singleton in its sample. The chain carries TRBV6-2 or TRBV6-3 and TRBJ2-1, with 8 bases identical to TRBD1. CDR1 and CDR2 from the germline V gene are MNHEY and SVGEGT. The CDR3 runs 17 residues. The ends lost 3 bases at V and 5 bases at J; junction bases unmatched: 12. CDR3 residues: CASSYPAVDRGNNEQFF. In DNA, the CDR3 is TGTGCCAGCAGTTATCCCGCCGTTGACAGGGGCAACAATGAGCAGTTCTTC.

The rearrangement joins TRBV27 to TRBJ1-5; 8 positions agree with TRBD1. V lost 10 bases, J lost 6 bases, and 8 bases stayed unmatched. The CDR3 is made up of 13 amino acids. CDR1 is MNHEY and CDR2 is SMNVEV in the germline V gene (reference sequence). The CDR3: CATRQGWGQPQHF. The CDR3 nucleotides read TGTGCCACCCGACAGGGGTGGGGTCAGCCCCAGCATTTT.

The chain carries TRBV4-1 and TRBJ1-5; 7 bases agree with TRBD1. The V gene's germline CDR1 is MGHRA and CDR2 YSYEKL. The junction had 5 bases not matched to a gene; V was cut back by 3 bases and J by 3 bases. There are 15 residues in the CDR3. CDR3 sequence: CASSQVQGPNQPQHF. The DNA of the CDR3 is TGCGCCAGCAGCCAGGTACAGGGGCCCAATCAGCCCCAGCATTTT.

The CDR3 DNA is TGTGCCAGTAGTATATCGAATCTTGGGCCCTACGAGCAGTACTTC. Translating gives CASSISNLGPYEQYF. The chain links TRBV19 to TRBJ2-7; D gene uncertain. The CDR3 contains 15 residues. Between the trimmed V and J ends, which lost 2 bases and 2 bases, there was a span of 13 bases. CDR1 is LNHDA, CDR2 SQIVND, per germline (reference sequence).

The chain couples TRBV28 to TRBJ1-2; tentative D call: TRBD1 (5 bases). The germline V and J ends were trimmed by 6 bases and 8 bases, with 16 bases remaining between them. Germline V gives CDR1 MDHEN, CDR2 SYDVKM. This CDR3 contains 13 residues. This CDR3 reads CASSAAGFEGYTF. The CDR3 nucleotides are TGTGCCAGCAGCGCAGCAGGGTTTGAGGGCTACACCTTC.

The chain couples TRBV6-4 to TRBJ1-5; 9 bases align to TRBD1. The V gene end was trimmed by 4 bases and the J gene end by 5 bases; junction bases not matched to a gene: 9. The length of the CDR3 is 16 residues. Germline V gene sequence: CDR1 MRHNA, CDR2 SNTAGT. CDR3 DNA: TGTGCCAGCAGTGCAGGACACGGACAGGGGTATCAGCCCCAGCATTTT. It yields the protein CASSAGHGQGYQPQHF.

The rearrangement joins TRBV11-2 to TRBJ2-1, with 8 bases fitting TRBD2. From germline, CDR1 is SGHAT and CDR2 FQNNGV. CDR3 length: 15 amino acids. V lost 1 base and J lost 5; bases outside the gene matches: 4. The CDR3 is CASSLGSGSHNEQFF. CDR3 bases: TGTGCCAGCAGCTTAGGGAGCGGGAGCCACAATGAGCAGTTCTTC.

CDR3: CASSFQMGGTDTQYF. Here the CDR3 DNA reads TGCGCCAGCAGCTTCCAAATGGGCGGCACAGATACGCAGTATTTT. This chain links TRBV5-1 with TRBJ2-3; D uncertain. Looked up from germline, CDR1 is SGHRS and CDR2 is YFSETQ. Trimming left V 2 bases short and J 1 base short, with 11 bases between. The CDR3 is 15 amino acids. The full variable domain, its missing parts supplied by reference TRBV5-1 and TRBJ2-3, is KAGVTQTPRYLIKTRGQQVTLSCSPISGHRSVSWYQQTPGQGLQFLFEYFSETQRNKGNFPGRFSGRQFSNSRSEMNVSTLELGDSALYLCASSFQMGGTDTQYFGPGTRLTVL.

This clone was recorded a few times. This CDR3 is CASSFGTSTQYF. CDR3 nucleotides: TGTGCCAGCAGTTTCGGGACTAGCACGCAGTACTTC. The V and J genes are TRBV12-3 or TRBV12-4 and TRBJ2-7, with 9 bases that match TRBD2. The trim removed 3 bases at V and 9 bases at J, leaving 3 bases unmatched. This CDR3 has 12 amino acids.

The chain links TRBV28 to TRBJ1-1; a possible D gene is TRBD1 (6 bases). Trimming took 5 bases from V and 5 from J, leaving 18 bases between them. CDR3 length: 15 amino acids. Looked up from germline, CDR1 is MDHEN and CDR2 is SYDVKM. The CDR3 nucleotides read TGTGCCAGCAGTACCTCCAGTGAGCAGGGGACTGAAGCTTTCTTT. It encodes CASSTSSEQGTEAFF.

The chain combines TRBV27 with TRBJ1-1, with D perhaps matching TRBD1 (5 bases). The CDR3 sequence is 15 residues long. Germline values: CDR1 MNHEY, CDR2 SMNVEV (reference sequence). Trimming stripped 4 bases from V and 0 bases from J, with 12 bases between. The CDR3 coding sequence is TGTGCCAGCAGTTATGGGGCCCCGCTGAACACTGAAGCTTTCTTT. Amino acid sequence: CASSYGAPLNTEAFF.

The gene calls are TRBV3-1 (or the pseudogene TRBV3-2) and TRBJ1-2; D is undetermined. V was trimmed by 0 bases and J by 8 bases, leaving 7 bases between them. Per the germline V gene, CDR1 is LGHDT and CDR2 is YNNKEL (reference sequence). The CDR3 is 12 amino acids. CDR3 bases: TGTGCCAGCAGCCAAGAACTAGGGGGCTACACCTTC. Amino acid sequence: CASSQELGGYTF.

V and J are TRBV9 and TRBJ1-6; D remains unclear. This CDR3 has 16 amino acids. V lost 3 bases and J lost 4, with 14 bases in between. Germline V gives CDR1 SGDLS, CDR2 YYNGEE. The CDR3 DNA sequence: TGTGCCAGCAGCGGCGACGCACAGCCATATAATTCACCCCTCCACTTT. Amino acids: CASSGDAQPYNSPLHF.

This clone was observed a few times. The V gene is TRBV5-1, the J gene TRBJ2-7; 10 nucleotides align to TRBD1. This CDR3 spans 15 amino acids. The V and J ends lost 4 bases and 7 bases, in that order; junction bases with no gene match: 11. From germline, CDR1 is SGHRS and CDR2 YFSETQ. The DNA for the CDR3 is TGCGCCAGCAGCCTGTTAGGGACAGGGGCTAGGGAGCAGTACTTC. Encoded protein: CASSLLGTGAREQYF. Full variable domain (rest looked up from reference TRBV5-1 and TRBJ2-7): KAGVTQTPRYLIKTRGQQVTLSCSPISGHRSVSWYQQTPGQGLQFLFEYFSETQRNKGNFPGRFSGRQFSNSRSEMNVSTLELGDSALYLCASSLLGTGAREQYFGPGTRLTVT.

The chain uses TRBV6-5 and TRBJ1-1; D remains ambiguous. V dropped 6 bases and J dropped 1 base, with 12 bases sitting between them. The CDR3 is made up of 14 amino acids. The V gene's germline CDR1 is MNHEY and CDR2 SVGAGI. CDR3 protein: CASRQPSGNTEAFF. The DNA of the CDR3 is TGTGCCAGCAGACAGCCAAGCGGGAACACTGAAGCTTTCTTT.

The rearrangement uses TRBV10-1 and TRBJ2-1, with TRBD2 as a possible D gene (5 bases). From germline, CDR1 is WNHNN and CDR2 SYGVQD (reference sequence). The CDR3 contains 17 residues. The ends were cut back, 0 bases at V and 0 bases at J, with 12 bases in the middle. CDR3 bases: TGCGCCAGCAGTGAGTCCCCCCCGGGATACTCCTACAATGAGCAGTTCTTC. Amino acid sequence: CASSESPPGYSYNEQFF.

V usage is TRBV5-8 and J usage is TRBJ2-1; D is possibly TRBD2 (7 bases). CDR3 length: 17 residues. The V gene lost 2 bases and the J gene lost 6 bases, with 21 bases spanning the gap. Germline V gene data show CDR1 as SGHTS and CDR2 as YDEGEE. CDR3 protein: CASSFGRTVSGANEQFF. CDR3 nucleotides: TGTGCCAGCAGCTTCGGGAGGACAGTGAGTGGGGCCAATGAGCAGTTCTTC.

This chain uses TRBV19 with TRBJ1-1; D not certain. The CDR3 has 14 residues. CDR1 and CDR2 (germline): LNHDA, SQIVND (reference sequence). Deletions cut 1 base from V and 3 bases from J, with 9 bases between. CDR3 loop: CASSIGPLDTEAFF. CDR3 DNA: TGTGCCAGTAGTATAGGGCCACTAGACACTGAAGCTTTCTTT.

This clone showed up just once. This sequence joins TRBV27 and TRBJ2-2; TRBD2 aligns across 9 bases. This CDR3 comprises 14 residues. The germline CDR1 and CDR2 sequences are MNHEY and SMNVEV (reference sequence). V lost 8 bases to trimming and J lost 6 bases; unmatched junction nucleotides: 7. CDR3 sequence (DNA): TGTGCCAGCTGGACCGGGACTAGCCCCGGGGAGCTGTTTTTT. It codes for CASWTGTSPGELFF.

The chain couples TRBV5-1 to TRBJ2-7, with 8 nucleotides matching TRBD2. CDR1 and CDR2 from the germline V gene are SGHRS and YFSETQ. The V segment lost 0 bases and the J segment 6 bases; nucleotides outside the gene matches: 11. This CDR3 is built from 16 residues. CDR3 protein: CASSLAVGLAGCEQYF. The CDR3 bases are TGCGCCAGCAGCTTGGCCGTAGGGCTAGCGGGCTGCGAGCAGTACTTC.